The source of this TCR beta chain is a study of cytomegalovirus exposure and HLA in healthy donors. PCR used 60 Vbeta primers and 13 Jbeta primers. Here immunoSEQ multiplex PCR was the method, and the copy in TCRdb shows in-frame clones only, minus some. The profile shows approximately 150,000 clones, almost 85% of them singletons. Germline V CDR1 and CDR2: MDHEN, SYDVKM. Losses at the gene ends were 5 bases for V and 6 bases for J; bases not matched to a gene: 12. The CDR3 spans 15 residues. This clonotype was sampled from a man aged 25-45 years in good health and CMV-seronegative. The genes are TRBV28 and TRBJ2-7, with TRBD1 matching 8 bases. The sequenced sample was PBMCs. The DNA of the CDR3 is TGTGCCAGCAGTCCCTCAGGGGGCCCCCTCTTCGAGCAGTACTTC. This encodes CASSPSGGPLFEQYF.